The 20 T cell receptor beta chains below come from one sample, sequenced in a study of control samples from healthy donors and cancer patients. Libraries were prepared by immunoSEQ multiplex PCR; TCRdb keeps only in-frame clonotypes and omits some of them. This table has about 30,000 clones, around three quarters appearing once. Sequencing used PBMCs. Receptor source: a man in his sixties with head and neck cancer.

This clone has a handful of counts. The chain links TRBV6-2 or TRBV6-3 to TRBJ2-7; 9 bases are a match to TRBD2. The CDR3 contains 15 residues. V lost 2 bases, J lost 3 bases, and 5 bases stayed unmatched. The V gene's germline CDR1 is MNHEY and CDR2 SVGEGT. The chain's CDR3 is CASSYAAGGFYEQYF. The CDR3 bases are TGTGCCAGCAGTTACGCAGCGGGAGGCTTCTACGAGCAGTACTTC.

This chain joins TRBV2 and TRBJ1-2, with TRBD1 matching 9 bases. V shed 2 bases, J shed 0 bases, and the junction held 7 bases outside the gene matches. This CDR3 region has 17 residues. Germline V lookup: CDR1 SNHLY, CDR2 FYNNEI. This chain's CDR3 is CASSEPWDRDTNYGYTF. The DNA for the CDR3 is TGTGCCAGCAGTGAACCCTGGGACAGGGACACTAACTATGGCTACACCTTC.

This clone has more than one count but fewer than ten. The rearrangement uses TRBV3-1 (or the pseudogene TRBV3-2) and TRBJ2-2; 7 bases match TRBD1. Germline V lookup: CDR1 LGHDT, CDR2 YNNKEL (reference sequence). The V and J ends lost 2 bases and 0 bases, in that order; junction bases with no gene match: 15. CDR3 size: 20 residues. The CDR3 coding sequence is TGTGCCAGCAGCCAAAATTTATTCTACAGGGGCCCTTCGAACACCGGGGAGCTGTTTTTT. Protein: CASSQNLFYRGPSNTGELFF.

The chain has TRBV21-1 and TRBJ2-2; TRBD1 is the table's D call, not checked against the DNA. TRBV21-1 is assigned pseudogene status. This CDR3 has 18 amino acids. CDR3 bases: TGTGCCAGCAGCAAAGCTCTTTTGGAGGACAGAAAAACCGGGGAGCTGTTTTTT. Its protein product is CASSKALLEDRKTGELFF.

The genes are TRBV14 and TRBJ2-3; no clear D gene. The CDR3 is 14 residues long. Germline assignment: CDR1 SGHDN and CDR2 FVKESK. The germline V and J ends were trimmed by 1 base and 2 bases, with 7 bases remaining between them. CDR3 in amino acids: CASSQARFTDTQYF. DNA for the CDR3: TGTGCCAGCAGCCAAGCCCGGTTCACAGATACGCAGTATTTT.

The V and J genes are TRBV19 and TRBJ2-7; D may be TRBD1 (6 bases). This CDR3 has 12 residues. V gave up 7 bases and J gave up 5 bases, with 12 bases separating them. The germline gives CDR1 LNHDA, CDR2 SQIVND (reference sequence). The CDR3 is CASKSGGHEQYF. In DNA, the CDR3 is TGTGCCAGTAAATCTGGGGGCCACGAGCAGTACTTC.

The rearrangement uses TRBV24-1 and TRBJ2-1; TRBD2 aligns across 7 bases. Losses at the gene ends were 4 bases for V and 5 bases for J; bases not matched to a gene: 7. Germline V gene sequence: CDR1 KGHDR, CDR2 SFDVKD. The CDR3 has 15 residues. For the CDR3, the DNA is TGTGCCACCAGTGAGTCGGGCGGGACTAACAATGAGCAGTTCTTC. Translated, it gives CATSESGGTNNEQFF.

The chain links TRBV7-9 to TRBJ2-1, with 10 bases matching TRBD2. Germline V gene data show CDR1 as SEHNR and CDR2 as FQNEAQ (reference sequence). CDR3 length: 16 amino acids. V shed 4 bases and J 5 bases; nucleotides not matched to a gene: 8. For the CDR3, the DNA is TGTGCCAGCAGCTCCCGAGTAGGACTAGCGGACAATGAGCAGTTCTTC. Amino acids: CASSSRVGLADNEQFF.

V gene TRBV19 combines with J gene TRBJ1-4, with a tentative D call TRBD1 (6 bases). The germline CDR1 and CDR2 sequences are LNHDA and SQIVND (reference sequence). V was clipped by 3 bases and J by 13 bases, with 15 bases between them. The CDR3 contains 13 residues. DNA of the CDR3: TGTGCCAGTAGTATCGCCCCAGGGGAGACACTGTTTTTT. Its protein product is CASSIAPGETLFF.

The chain carries TRBV10-2 and TRBJ2-1; 12 bases are shared with TRBD2. With V trimmed by 6 bases and J by 5 bases, 8 bases remained unmatched. Germline CDR1 WSHSY, CDR2 SAAADI. The CDR3 is 16 amino acids. This chain's CDR3 is CASSAYLAGGHNEQFF. CDR3 nucleotide sequence: TGCGCCAGCAGCGCTTATCTAGCGGGAGGGCACAATGAGCAGTTCTTC.

The V and J genes are TRBV6-5 and TRBJ2-7; TRBD2 agrees at 7 bases. With V trimmed by 8 bases and J by 7 bases, 17 bases remained unmatched. This CDR3 is built from 15 residues. Looked up from germline, CDR1 is MNHEY and CDR2 is SVGAGI. CDR3 region: CASVRVSGHSGEQYF. The CDR3 DNA sequence: TGTGCCAGCGTCCGGGTTAGCGGGCACTCGGGGGAGCAGTACTTC.

This rearrangement joins TRBV7-3 to TRBJ1-2; TRBD1 matches 11 bases. The CDR3 totals 16 residues. V lost 0 bases, J lost 5 bases, and 5 bases stayed unmatched. The germline V gene has CDR1 SGHTA and CDR2 FQGTGA. The CDR3: CASSLTGGQGAYGYTF. The CDR3 nucleotides read TGTGCCAGCAGCTTAACTGGAGGACAGGGGGCTTATGGCTACACCTTC.

The gene calls are TRBV6-1 and TRBJ1-2; tentatively, D is TRBD1 (5 bases). CDR1 and CDR2 from the germline V gene are MNHNS and SASEGT. This CDR3 has 16 residues. Trimming stripped 2 bases from V and 7 bases from J, with 20 bases between. CDR3: CASSEMRGKGVLGYTF. In DNA, the CDR3 is TGTGCCAGCAGTGAAATGAGGGGAAAGGGAGTCCTTGGCTACACCTTC.

The DNA for the CDR3 is TGTGCCAGCAGTTTTGTAGAAAGGGTGAGAACCGGGGAGCTGTTTTTT. Translating it yields CASSFVERVRTGELFF. The J gene is TRBJ2-2, the V gene TRBV11-2; D is unclear. The CDR3 has 16 residues. V lost 6 bases, J lost 5 bases, and 19 bases lay in between. Looked up from germline, CDR1 is SGHAT and CDR2 is FQNNGV.

This chain connects TRBV12-3 or TRBV12-4 to TRBJ1-4; possible D gene TRBD1, 5 bases. Deletions cut 5 bases from V and 14 bases from J, with 12 bases between. The CDR3 length is 11 residues. The CDR3 protein is CASSDGHELFF. The CDR3 nucleotides read TGTGCCAGCAGTGACGGACACGAGCTGTTTTTT.

This sequence joins TRBV19 and TRBJ1-2; D remains ambiguous. The CDR3 is 15 amino acids. V lost 4 bases, J lost 0 bases, and 12 bases lay in between. Germline V CDR1 and CDR2: LNHDA, SQIVND (reference sequence). The CDR3 coding sequence is TGTGCCAGTAGTAGGGGTTTGGGAGCTAACTATGGCTACACCTTC. Translation: CASSRGLGANYGYTF.

The genes are TRBV6-5 and TRBJ2-7, with D possibly matching TRBD2 (6 bases). The CDR3 has 14 residues. CDR1 and CDR2 (germline): MNHEY, SVGAGI. The V end lost 10 bases, the J end lost 2 bases, and 18 bases lay between the germline ends. CDR3 sequence reads: CATGETGVTYEQYF. The CDR3 bases are TGTGCCACCGGGGAGACGGGAGTGACCTACGAGCAGTACTTC.

This chain joins TRBV6-5 and TRBJ2-1; 12 nucleotides align to TRBD2. The CDR3 is 14 amino acids. Losses at the gene ends were 6 bases for V and 7 bases for J; bases not matched to a gene: 4. The germline gives CDR1 MNHEY, CDR2 SVGAGI. The CDR3, as DNA: TGTGCCAGCAGCTTGACTAGCGGGAGAAATGAGCAGTTCTTC. Translating it yields CASSLTSGRNEQFF.

The V and J genes are TRBV5-1 and TRBJ2-1; 12 positions match TRBD2. CDR1 and CDR2 (germline): SGHRS, YFSETQ. The CDR3 extends over 15 amino acids. J was trimmed by 4 bases and V by 3 bases; bases with no gene match: 2. The CDR3 region is CASSSGLAGYNEQFF. The DNA of the CDR3 is TGCGCCAGCAGCTCTGGACTAGCGGGGTACAATGAGCAGTTCTTC.

This sequence joins TRBV11-2 and TRBJ2-6; 10 nucleotides agree with TRBD1. Germline V CDR1 and CDR2: SGHAT, FQNNGV. V was clipped by 5 bases and J by 2 bases; unmatched bases: 12. The CDR3 totals 19 residues. CDR3 region: CASSQARTGGRAGANVLTF. DNA for the CDR3: TGTGCCAGCAGCCAAGCCAGGACAGGGGGGAGGGCTGGGGCCAACGTCCTGACTTTC.